In its sample, the clone carrying this T cell receptor (beta chain) was seen a few times. Its target is not known. V was pared by 6 bases and J by 4 bases, with 16 bases between. Germline CDR1 and CDR2: SQVTM and ANQGSEA. The length of the CDR3 is 14 residues. The library gave individual cDNA molecules unique molecular identifiers. TCRdb re-called the RACE reads with MiXCR, one entry per CDR3 protein. The sample lists tens of thousands of distinct CDR3 sequences, about 10% occurring once. The data were obtained in a study of human T cells and chemical hapten exposure. Study-wide background: Small pooled library volume differences chiefly drove per-sample TCR yield variation. The study, taken as a whole, reports: There was no change with DPC sensitization in TCRs above 1 in 1000 frequency.

Time point noted: patch test 1, 2 weeks after DPC sensitization. Treatment noted: therapeutic diphenylcyclopropenone sensitization with weekly scalp DPC. The TCR sequence derives from a man aged 35 to 55 with alopecia areata. Some clones in this sample may be carry-over from other donors' samples. Source: whole blood, taken in connection with sensitization to the hapten diphenylcyclopropenone (DPC). This sequence joins TRBV29-1 and TRBJ1-5, with D maybe TRBD1 (6 bases). The CDR3 DNA reads TGCAGCGTGGCCCCCGGGGGCCAAAATCAGCCCCAGCATTTT. Translating it yields CSVAPGGQNQPQHF.